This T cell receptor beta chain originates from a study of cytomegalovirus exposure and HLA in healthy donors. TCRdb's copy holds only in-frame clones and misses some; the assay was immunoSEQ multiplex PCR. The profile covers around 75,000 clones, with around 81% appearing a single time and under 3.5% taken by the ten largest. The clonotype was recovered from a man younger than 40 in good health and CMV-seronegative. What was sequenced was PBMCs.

The CDR3 sequence: CASSSRGSSYNEQFF. In nucleotides, the CDR3 is TGTGCCAGCAGCTCGCGGGGAAGCTCCTACAATGAGCAGTTCTTC. The chain carries TRBV7-9 and TRBJ2-1; D is possibly TRBD2 (6 bases). Germline V gene data show CDR1 as SEHNR and CDR2 as FQNEAQ (reference sequence). The CDR3 sequence is 15 residues long. The V and J ends lost 4 bases and 0 bases respectively, with 10 bases between them.